These 30 T cell receptor beta chains were sequenced from one sample in a study of naive and memory T cell subsets. The study's findings and limits: A few larger clonotypes appeared in naive repertoires, especially CD8, possibly memory cells re-expressing CD45RA.

Two oligonucleotides, mixed equimolar, formed the beta constant-region primer covering TRBC1 and TRBC2. Ligated cDNA was amplified by four rounds of PCR with nested alpha and beta constant-region primers and SP2. TCRdb recomputed calls from the UMI-ligation and nested PCR reads with MiXCR, one row per CDR3 protein. Counted here are fewer than 150,000 distinct CDR3 sequences, around 21% occurring once; the ten biggest clones make up 0.55% to 0.75%. No antigens are known for them. Sequencing was carried out using naive CD8+ T cells from blood. The receptors stem from a human donor in good health.

This clonotype was detected many times. The chain employs TRBV2 and TRBJ2-7; 7 bases are a match to TRBD1. Germline lookup yields CDR1 SNHLY and CDR2 FYNNEI. Trimming removed 6 bases from V and 1 base from J; junction bases left unmatched: 9. The length of the CDR3 is 15 residues. This CDR3 is CASRDTGDRSYEQYF. CDR3 coding DNA: TGTGCCAGCAGAGACACAGGGGATCGATCCTACGAGCAGTACTTC.

This clonotype was counted only a few times. This chain connects TRBV5-6 to TRBJ2-7, with D unresolved. CDR1 is SGHDT and CDR2 is YYEEEE in the germline V gene. The length of the CDR3 is 13 residues. The V and J ends lost 1 base and 1 base respectively, with 6 bases between them. The CDR3 protein is CASSLFLSYEQYF. The CDR3 bases are TGTGCCAGCAGCTTGTTCTTGTCCTACGAGCAGTACTTC.

This clonotype turned up a few times. The chain links TRBV4-1 to TRBJ2-1, with TRBD2 matching over 8 bases. Losses at the gene ends were 0 bases for V and 4 bases for J; bases not matched to a gene: 5. Germline V gene sequence: CDR1 MGHRA, CDR2 YSYEKL. The CDR3 has 16 residues. The CDR3 region has the DNA TGCGCCAGCAGCCAAGAGCGCCTAGCGGGTTACAATGAGCAGTTCTTC. Its protein product is CASSQERLAGYNEQFF.

Only a few counts were recorded for this clonotype. The CDR3 spells CASRSRGRTTEAFF. CDR3 DNA sequence: TGTGCCAGCAGGTCGAGGGGCCGAACGACTGAAGCTTTCTTT. The chain is built from TRBV28 and TRBJ1-1; maybe TRBD1 (5 bases). Trimming removed 6 bases at V and 5 bases at J, with 16 bases between. This CDR3 is 14 amino acids long. CDR1 and CDR2 from the germline V gene are MDHEN and SYDVKM.

V usage is TRBV15 and J usage is TRBJ1-2; 7 nucleotides align to TRBD1. V gave up 5 bases and J gave up 8 bases; unmatched junction bases: 8. CDR1 is LNHNV and CDR2 is YYDKDF in the germline V gene (reference sequence). This CDR3 spans 13 amino acids. CDR3 nucleotide sequence: TGTGCCACCAGCCCCGACAGGGTAGAAGGCTACACCTTC. Its protein is CATSPDRVEGYTF.

This chain joins TRBV7-9 and TRBJ2-1, with 8 bases lining up with TRBD1. After removal of 5 bases from V and 3 bases from J, the junction contained 6 bases not matched to a gene. The CDR3 spans 15 residues. CDR1 SEHNR and CDR2 FQNEAQ come from the germline V gene (reference sequence). This chain's CDR3 is CASSNPTGDYNEQFF. Written as DNA, the CDR3 is TGTGCCAGCAGCAACCCGACAGGGGACTACAATGAGCAGTTCTTC.

The chain links TRBV7-8 to TRBJ2-7; D possibly corresponds to TRBD2 (7 bases). Trimming took 1 base from V and 0 from J, leaving 16 bases between them. CDR3 length: 17 amino acids. Germline CDR1 reads SGHVS; CDR2 reads FQNEAQ. CDR3 bases: TGTGCCAGCAGCTTAGATCCCGGGGGGCCTAGCTCCTACGAGCAGTACTTC. This codes for CASSLDPGGPSSYEQYF.

This clonotype has only a few counts. V is TRBV2 and J is TRBJ2-2; 11 bases are a match to TRBD2. CDR1 SNHLY and CDR2 FYNNEI come from the germline V gene. After removal of 7 bases from V and 1 base from J, the junction contained 2 bases not matched to a gene. There are 15 residues in the CDR3. The chain's CDR3 is CASIGTSGNTGELFF. For the CDR3, the DNA is TGTGCCAGCATTGGGACTAGCGGGAACACCGGGGAGCTGTTTTTT.

The V gene is TRBV20-1, the J gene TRBJ2-1; TRBD2 aligns across 13 bases. Per germline, CDR1 DFQATT and CDR2 SNEGSKA (reference sequence). The CDR3 runs 16 residues. Trimming cost V 1 base and J 9 bases; bases outside gene matches: 9. As DNA, the CDR3 is TGCAGTGCTAGAGGGGGACTAGCGGGACCGCTGGGTGAGCAGTTCTTC. Translating it yields CSARGGLAGPLGEQFF.

This clonotype was counted many times. CDR3 protein: CASSEIDRANQPQHF. CDR3 nucleotides: TGCGCCAGCAGTGAGATTGACAGGGCAAATCAGCCCCAGCATTTT. The chain combines TRBV10-2 with TRBJ1-5; TRBD1 agrees at 7 bases. This CDR3 is 15 amino acids long. The J segment lost 4 bases and the V segment lost 2 bases, leaving 5 bases of the junction unmatched. The germline CDR1 and CDR2 sequences are WSHSY and SAAADI.

Written as DNA, the CDR3 is TGCAGTGCTACCCGGAAGCGATACTACGAGCAGTACTTC. Protein sequence: CSATRKRYYEQYF. The chain has TRBV20-1 and TRBJ2-7; no clear D gene. CDR1 is DFQATT, CDR2 SNEGSKA, per germline (reference sequence). The CDR3 consists of 13 residues. V shed 4 bases and J shed 3 bases, with 13 bases lying between them.

The rearrangement links TRBV12-3 or TRBV12-4 to TRBJ2-1, with no clear D. V was shortened by 3 bases and J by 9 bases, with 6 bases between the two germline ends. The CDR3 spans 11 residues. The CDR3 DNA reads TGTGCCAGCAGTTTTGCGGCTGAGCAGTTCTTC. Its translation: CASSFAAEQFF.

This clonotype appeared a few times. The genes are TRBV28 and TRBJ1-1, with unresolved D. CDR3 length equals 11 residues. Trimming removed 10 bases from V and 2 bases from J, with 8 bases in between. CDR1 is MDHEN, CDR2 SYDVKM, per germline. CDR3 sequence (DNA): TGTGCCACCAGACACAACACTGAAGCTTTCTTT. The encoded protein is CATRHNTEAFF.

This clonotype has just a few counts. This chain uses TRBV29-1 with TRBJ1-1; no definite D call. V shed 4 bases and J shed 11 bases, with 11 bases lying between them. CDR1 is SQVTM and CDR2 is ANQGSEA in the germline V gene. This CDR3 has 10 amino acids. The CDR3 DNA reads as TGCAGCGTTGTTGGGGTAGAGGCTTTCTTT. Protein: CSVVGVEAFF.

The CDR3 DNA follows: TGTGCCACCAGCAGAGGCAACGGGGAGCTGTTTTTT. Its protein product is CATSRGNGELFF. V gene TRBV15 combines with J gene TRBJ2-2; no clear D gene. Germline CDR1 reads LNHNV; CDR2 reads YYDKDF (reference sequence). The ends were cut back, 1 base at V and 7 bases at J, with 4 bases in the middle. CDR3 length: 12 residues.

The chain couples TRBV27 to TRBJ1-5; D call uncertain. This CDR3 has 14 residues. V gave up 6 bases and J gave up 8 bases, with 17 bases separating them. CDR1 is MNHEY, CDR2 SMNVEV, per germline (reference sequence). In nucleotides, the CDR3 is TGTGCCAGCAGCCCCGAGGAGGCCTACAAGCCCCAGCATTTT. It specifies CASSPEEAYKPQHF.

This clonotype was counted only a few times. The CDR3 sequence: CASSLDGGRFLADTQYF. CDR3 in DNA: TGTGCCAGCAGCTTGGACGGGGGGCGCTTCCTAGCAGATACGCAGTATTTT. The J gene is TRBJ2-3, the V gene TRBV5-5; a possible D gene is TRBD2 (7 bases). Germline V gene data show CDR1 as SGHKS and CDR2 as YYEKEE (reference sequence). The CDR3 runs 17 residues. V lost 0 bases and J lost 4, with 18 bases in between.

The rearrangement joins TRBV5-5 to TRBJ2-3; D uncertain. CDR3 length: 14 residues. Germline CDR1 reads SGHKS; CDR2 reads YYEKEE (reference sequence). The V and J ends lost 3 bases and 2 bases respectively, with 10 bases between them. The CDR3 coding sequence is TGTGCCAGCAGCTCCCCGGCAGTCACAGATACGCAGTATTTT. This translates into CASSSPAVTDTQYF. The variable domain in full, completed from reference TRBV5-5 and TRBJ2-3, reads DAGVTQSPTHLIKTRGQQVTLRCSPISGHKSVSWYQQVLGQGPQFIFQYYEKEERGRGNFPDRFSARQFPNYSSELNVNALLLGDSALYLCASSSPAVTDTQYFGPGTRLTVL.

The chain carries TRBV5-1 and TRBJ2-5; TRBD2 might be the D (5 bases). Trimming cost V 0 bases and J 5 bases, with 11 bases left between them. The CDR3 is made up of 14 amino acids. Germline CDR1 and CDR2: SGHRS and YFSETQ. CDR3 sequence reads: CASSLGVALETQYF. As DNA, the CDR3 is TGCGCCAGCAGCTTGGGAGTAGCGTTGGAGACCCAGTACTTC.

This chain connects TRBV5-1 to TRBJ2-1, with 16 bases fitting TRBD2. The V gene end was trimmed by 4 bases and the J gene end by 1 base; junction bases not matched to a gene: 11. The CDR3 has 20 amino acids. CDR1 and CDR2 (germline): SGHRS, YFSETQ. CDR3 DNA: TGCGCCAGCAGCCCTAGGGGACTAGCGGGGGGGAGTGCTTCCTACAATGAGCAGTTCTTC. It specifies CASSPRGLAGGSASYNEQFF.

This clonotype was recorded a few times. The chain joins TRBV11-2 to TRBJ2-3; 10 nucleotides align to TRBD1. The germline V gene encodes CDR1 SGHAT and CDR2 FQNNGV. Germline trimming cut 1 base from V and 6 bases from J; bases unmatched to any gene: 13. CDR3 length equals 18 residues. The CDR3 DNA follows: TGTGCCAGCAGCTTAGGGGGGACCGGACAGGGGGTTTTGGATACGCAGTATTTT. Translating gives CASSLGGTGQGVLDTQYF.

This clonotype has only a few counts. This chain connects TRBV20-1 to TRBJ2-1; 14 nucleotides line up with TRBD2. V was clipped by 4 bases and J by 10 bases; unmatched bases: 6. This CDR3 is 14 amino acids long. Germline loops: CDR1 DFQATT, CDR2 SNEGSKA (reference sequence). CDR3: CSATGTSGSQEQFF. In DNA form, the CDR3 reads TGCAGTGCTACCGGGACTAGCGGGAGTCAAGAGCAGTTCTTC.

The V call is TRBV28, the J call TRBJ2-5, with D possibly being TRBD2 (5 bases). The CDR3 loop spans 16 amino acids. CDR1 and CDR2 (germline): MDHEN, SYDVKM. V lost 5 bases, J lost 0 bases, and 16 bases lay in between. The CDR3 DNA sequence: TGTGCCAGCAGTCCTCCGGAGGCCCGGTACCAAGAGACCCAGTACTTC. Translating it yields CASSPPEARYQETQYF.

This rearrangement joins TRBV20-1 to TRBJ2-7; 12 nucleotides agree with TRBD2. The length of the CDR3 is 16 residues. Germline CDR1 DFQATT, CDR2 SNEGSKA (reference sequence). Trimming took 0 bases from V and 3 from J; bases not matched to a gene: 6. CDR3 in DNA: TGCAGTGCTAGAGATCACAGGACTAGCGGGATCTACGAGCAGTACTTC. This codes for CSARDHRTSGIYEQYF.

This chain joins TRBV4-1 and TRBJ2-5; D might be TRBD1 or TRBD2, each matching 5 bases. This CDR3 contains 17 residues. Germline V CDR1 and CDR2: MGHRA, YSYEKL. The V and J ends lost 1 base and 7 bases respectively, with 22 bases between them. The CDR3 reads CASSQVFDGTESGTQYF. The CDR3 nucleotides are TGCGCCAGCAGCCAAGTCTTCGACGGGACCGAGAGTGGGACCCAGTACTTC.

This clonotype was counted a few times. This chain uses TRBV5-6 with TRBJ2-3; 7 bases map to TRBD1. V shed 0 bases and J 3 bases; nucleotides not matched to a gene: 7. Germline CDR1 is SGHDT and CDR2 is YYEEEE. The CDR3 length is 16 residues. The CDR3 loop is CASSLDVTGSTDTQYF. CDR3 nucleotide sequence: TGTGCCAGCAGCTTGGATGTGACAGGGAGTACAGATACGCAGTATTTT.

V and J are TRBV28 and TRBJ2-1, with 8 positions matching TRBD2. The CDR3 has 15 residues. Germline V lookup: CDR1 MDHEN, CDR2 SYDVKM. Unmatched junction bases numbered 10, after V lost 4 bases and J lost 8 bases. CDR3 in DNA: TGTGCCAGCAGTTCGGTTCAGCGGGAGAGGGATGAGCAGTTCTTC. Translated, it gives CASSSVQRERDEQFF.

This clonotype was detected a few times. This chain joins TRBV7-9 and TRBJ1-5; D gene uncertain. Trimming stripped 5 bases from V and 3 bases from J, with 11 bases between. Germline lookup yields CDR1 SEHNR and CDR2 FQNEAQ (reference sequence). The CDR3 runs to 14 residues. This chain's CDR3 is CASSQIGYNQPQHF. The CDR3, as DNA: TGTGCCAGCAGCCAAATCGGGTACAATCAGCCCCAGCATTTT.

This clonotype was detected only a few times. The V call is TRBV28, the J call TRBJ1-5; D might be TRBD1 (5 bases). This CDR3 spans 15 amino acids. V gave up 6 bases and J gave up 0 bases, with 12 bases separating them. Germline assignment: CDR1 MDHEN and CDR2 SYDVKM. CDR3: CASSPKGNSNQPQHF. The CDR3 nucleotides read TGTGCCAGCAGCCCTAAGGGGAATAGCAATCAGCCCCAGCATTTT.

This clonotype has just a few counts. The chain links TRBV4-1 to TRBJ1-1; TRBD1 matches at 9 bases. This CDR3 region has 14 residues. Germline loops: CDR1 MGHRA, CDR2 YSYEKL. J gave up 6 bases and V 4 bases, and 6 bases lay outside the gene matches. The chain's CDR3 is CASSLGQGVSEAFF. CDR3 DNA sequence: TGCGCCAGCAGCCTGGGACAGGGCGTTTCTGAAGCTTTCTTT.